This passage covers 29 T cell receptor beta chains from one sample sequenced in a study of CD8 T cells in ankylosing spondylitis. TCRdb independently ran MiXCR on the 5' RACE reads; one entry per CDR3 protein. This sample has under 200,000 distinct CDR3 sequences; 10% to 15% occur once, and the top ten carry around 10%. Sequencing was done on a sample of blood, either unsorted or a sorted T cell fraction (not recorded which). Receptors originate from a female donor with ankylosing spondylitis or in good health (not recorded which).

This rearrangement joins TRBV5-1 to TRBJ2-7; weak D call: TRBD1 (6 bases). Between the trimmed V and J ends, which lost 1 base and 0 bases, there was a span of 14 bases. Germline CDR1 SGHRS, CDR2 YFSETQ. The CDR3 runs 16 residues. CDR3 nucleotide sequence: TGCGCCAGCAGCTTGTTTCGACAGGAACCCTCCTACGAGCAGTACTTC. Its translation is CASSLFRQEPSYEQYF.

For this clonotype: It may be a read error: a sequence one base away is much more abundant. Since the CDR3 does not end with the conserved phenylalanine or tryptophan, this likely comes from a read error. The J gene is TRBJ1-2, the V gene TRBV5-1; D ambiguous. Trimming cost V 0 bases and J 4 bases, with 4 bases left between them. This CDR3 spans 12 amino acids. Germline assignment: CDR1 SGHRS and CDR2 YFSETQ. The CDR3 coding sequence is TGCGCCAGCAGCTTGGAAAGCTATGGCTACACCCTC. Its protein product is CASSLESYGYTL.

This chain uses TRBV3-1 with TRBJ2-7; D might be TRBD2 (5 bases). Trimming removed 4 bases from V and 2 bases from J, with 18 bases in between. Looked up from germline, CDR1 is LGHDT and CDR2 is YNNKEL (reference sequence). The CDR3 extends over 16 amino acids. The CDR3 nucleotides read TGTGCCAGCAGCCTGGTCCCGAGCGGATCCCCCTACGAGCAGTACTTC. This gives the protein CASSLVPSGSPYEQYF.

This clonotype was picked up a small number of times. The chain combines TRBV9 with TRBJ1-3; 12 bases align to TRBD1. The CDR3 length is 15 residues. V was pared by 3 bases and J by 8 bases, with 6 bases of the junction left unmatched. Germline CDR1 reads SGDLS; CDR2 reads YYNGEE. For the CDR3, the DNA is TGTGCCAGCAGCGCCGGGACAGGGGGCTGGGACACCATATATTTT. Protein sequence: CASSAGTGGWDTIYF. The full variable domain, rest sourced from reference TRBV9 and TRBJ1-3, is DSGVTQTPKHLITATGQRVTLRCSPRSGDLSVYWYQQSLDQGLQFLIQYYNGEERAKGNILERFSAQQFPDLHSELNLSSLELGDSALYFCASSAGTGGWDTIYFGEGSWLTVV.

Only a few counts were recorded for this clonotype. The gene calls are TRBV7-2 and TRBJ1-2; 7 nucleotides line up with TRBD1. This CDR3 has 15 residues. Germline trimming cut 4 bases from V and 4 bases from J; bases unmatched to any gene: 9. Germline CDR1 is SGHTA and CDR2 is FQGNSA. The DNA of the CDR3 is TGTGCCAGCAGCTCCCCACCCCCAGGGGGCTATGGCTACACCTTC. Translating it yields CASSSPPPGGYGYTF.

This clonotype was seen at least ten times. V usage is TRBV20-1 and J usage is TRBJ1-1; no reliable D call. Trimming removed 0 bases from V and 1 base from J, with 3 bases in between. Germline V gene data show CDR1 as DFQATT and CDR2 as SNEGSKA (reference sequence). This CDR3 region has 12 residues. CDR3 sequence (DNA): TGCAGTGCTAGAGACCCGAACACTGAAGCTTTCTTT. Translated, it gives CSARDPNTEAFF.

The chain recombines TRBV20-1 with TRBJ1-1; no reliable D call. CDR1 and CDR2 from the germline V gene are DFQATT and SNEGSKA (reference sequence). This CDR3 has 12 amino acids. V was trimmed by 2 bases and J by 6 bases, leaving 10 bases between them. CDR3 amino acids: CSARPGYSEAFF. The CDR3, as DNA: TGCAGTGCTAGACCGGGTTACTCTGAAGCTTTCTTT.

This clonotype was seen a few times. The V and J genes are TRBV7-9 and TRBJ2-7; D assignment may be TRBD1 or TRBD2 (5 bases each). V lost 5 bases, J lost 7 bases, and 12 bases lay in between. Germline CDR1 and CDR2: SEHNR and FQNEAQ (reference sequence). The CDR3 covers 12 residues. The CDR3: CASSRGASEQYF. CDR3 bases: TGTGCCAGCAGCCGGGGCGCGTCGGAGCAGTACTTC.

The chain uses TRBV9 and TRBJ2-6, with 12 bases aligning to TRBD2. Germline CDR1 is SGDLS and CDR2 is YYNGEE. This CDR3 is built from 19 residues. The V and J ends lost 0 bases and 2 bases, in that order; junction bases with no gene match: 6. CDR3 sequence reads: CASSVATSGSVAGANVLTF. As DNA, the CDR3 is TGTGCCAGCAGCGTAGCGACTAGCGGGAGTGTTGCTGGGGCCAACGTCCTGACTTTC.

There are a few counts of this clonotype. This chain joins TRBV7-2 and TRBJ2-3; a weak D match, TRBD2 (6 bases). Trimming pared 5 bases from V and 4 bases from J, leaving 13 bases between. The CDR3 sequence is 14 residues long. Germline CDR1 SGHTA, CDR2 FQGNSA. In nucleotides, the CDR3 is TGTGCCAGCAGCCCCCGCCGGAGGGCAGATACGCAGTATTTT. This translates into CASSPRRRADTQYF.

This clonotype was recorded many times. V usage is TRBV5-1 and J usage is TRBJ2-3; the match to TRBD1 covers 7 bases. This CDR3 spans 14 amino acids. CDR1 is SGHRS and CDR2 is YFSETQ in the germline V gene. V trimming: 8 bases; J trimming: 4 bases; junction bases outside the gene matches: 10. CDR3 nucleotide sequence: TGCGCCAGTGGAACAGGGGTTGTATCAGATACGCAGTATTTT. As protein: CASGTGVVSDTQYF.

The DNA for the CDR3 is TGTGCCAGCAGCTTAACCCAGGGACAGGTTAGCTCCTACGAGCAGTACTTC. It codes for CASSLTQGQVSSYEQYF. This rearrangement joins TRBV7-2 to TRBJ2-7, with 8 bases matching TRBD1. Germline trimming cut 2 bases from V and 0 bases from J; bases unmatched to any gene: 9. The CDR3 runs to 17 residues. The V gene's germline CDR1 is SGHTA and CDR2 FQGNSA.

This clonotype occurred many times. The chain has TRBV5-1 and TRBJ2-1, with 12 nucleotides matching TRBD2. In germline, CDR1 is SGHRS, CDR2 YFSETQ. The CDR3 contains 16 residues. V trimming: 2 bases; J trimming: 6 bases; junction bases outside the gene matches: 6. The chain's CDR3 is CASSFSGLAGTNEQFF. The CDR3 DNA reads TGCGCCAGCAGCTTCTCGGGACTAGCGGGTACCAATGAGCAGTTCTTC.

This clonotype was seen a handful of times. One end of the junction varies from germline; a read error may be responsible. This chain connects TRBV7-7 to TRBJ2-5, with 7 bases fitting TRBD2. The germline V gene encodes CDR1 SSHAT and CDR2 FNYEAQ (reference sequence). CDR3 length: 14 residues. The DNA of the CDR3 is TGTGCTAGCAGCTCGAGCGGGATTAAGGAGACCCAGTACTTC. Translating gives CASSSSGIKETQYF.

This chain links TRBV7-2 with TRBJ1-4; 7 positions match TRBD1. The J segment lost 7 bases and the V segment lost 5 bases, leaving 4 bases of the junction unmatched. The CDR3 consists of 13 residues. The V gene's germline CDR1 is SGHTA and CDR2 FQGNSA. The CDR3 DNA reads TGTGCCAGCAGCCCAGGGGGGGTTGAAAAACTGTTTTTT. It codes for CASSPGGVEKLFF.

The chain recombines TRBV24-1 with TRBJ2-3; 8 bases fit TRBD1. Germline CDR1 is KGHDR and CDR2 is SFDVKD. The CDR3 runs to 16 residues. The junction had 4 bases not matched to a gene; V was cut back by 2 bases and J by 1 base. Here the CDR3 reads CATSDSDRVGTDTQYF. In nucleotides, the CDR3 is TGTGCCACCAGTGATTCGGACAGGGTGGGCACAGATACGCAGTATTTT.

This clonotype has a count of ten or more. CDR3 loop: CASSFAAGKRGTYEQYF. In DNA form, the CDR3 reads TGTGCCAGCAGTTTCGCGGCTGGGAAGCGGGGCACCTACGAGCAGTACTTC. This chain links TRBV28 with TRBJ2-7; TRBD2 aligns across 7 bases. The germline CDR1 and CDR2 sequences are MDHEN and SYDVKM. V lost 3 bases and J lost 2; bases outside the gene matches: 13. This CDR3 spans 17 amino acids.

In this sample, this clonotype turned up many times. The chain is built from TRBV12-3 or TRBV12-4 and TRBJ1-5; 9 bases match TRBD1. This CDR3 is built from 15 residues. V lost 4 bases to trimming and J lost 4 bases; unmatched junction nucleotides: 5. The CDR3: CASSWGQGGNQPQHF. The CDR3 nucleotides are TGTGCCAGCAGTTGGGGACAGGGAGGAAATCAGCCCCAGCATTTT.

This clonotype was seen ten or more times. The rearrangement uses TRBV4-2 and TRBJ1-5, with D perhaps matching TRBD1 (5 bases). V was trimmed by 1 base and J by 1 base, leaving 8 bases between them. Germline CDR1 and CDR2: LGHNA and YNFKEQ. There are 15 residues in the CDR3. As DNA, the CDR3 is TGTGCCAGCAGCCAAGCCTGGGACAGCAATCAGCCCCAGCATTTT. Its protein is CASSQAWDSNQPQHF.

The chain is built from TRBV4-1 and TRBJ2-7, with D tentatively TRBD1 (6 bases). CDR3 size: 14 residues. The V and J ends lost 1 base and 6 bases respectively, with 13 bases between them. CDR1 MGHRA and CDR2 YSYEKL come from the germline V gene. In nucleotides, the CDR3 is TGCGCCAGCAGCCAAGGAGACAGGTACCCCGAGCAGTACTTC. Translation: CASSQGDRYPEQYF.

This clonotype was detected many times. The V gene is TRBV18, the J gene TRBJ2-1; D is unclear. V was shortened by 2 bases and J by 5 bases, with 7 bases between the two germline ends. The CDR3 consists of 13 residues. Looked up from germline, CDR1 is KGHSH and CDR2 is LQKENI. The CDR3 coding sequence is TGTGCCAGCTCACCAGTGCGGAACAATGAGCAGTTCTTC. Its protein product is CASSPVRNNEQFF.

This clonotype appeared many times. The chain links TRBV12-3 or TRBV12-4 to TRBJ2-2; D perhaps matches TRBD1 (5 bases). The ends were cut back, 2 bases at V and 2 bases at J, with 9 bases in the middle. The CDR3 loop spans 15 amino acids. In nucleotides, the CDR3 is TGTGCCAGCAGTTTACAGGGCATCAACACCGGGGAGCTGTTTTTT. Protein sequence: CASSLQGINTGELFF.

This clonotype was seen repeatedly, ten times or more. The chain uses TRBV5-1 and TRBJ2-5; D call uncertain. The germline CDR1 and CDR2 sequences are SGHRS and YFSETQ. The CDR3 sequence is 14 residues long. Trimming stripped 0 bases from V and 2 bases from J, with 8 bases between. The CDR3 spells CASSLAGSQETQYF. The CDR3 DNA reads as TGCGCCAGCAGCTTGGCAGGATCTCAAGAGACCCAGTACTTC.

V is TRBV30 and J is TRBJ1-6, with 7 bases that match TRBD1. Germline assignment: CDR1 GTSNPN and CDR2 SVGIG (reference sequence). V was clipped by 3 bases and J by 6 bases; unmatched bases: 8. The CDR3 spans 15 residues. The CDR3 reads CAWSATGTFNSPLHF. In DNA form, the CDR3 reads TGTGCCTGGAGCGCGACAGGGACCTTTAATTCACCCCTCCACTTT.

With respect to this clonotype: Germline and junction disagree at one end, which may indicate a read error. J is TRBJ2-1 and V is TRBV6-1; TRBD2 matches 11 bases. CDR1 and CDR2 from the germline V gene are MNHNS and SASEGT. The CDR3 is 15 residues long. The CDR3: CASSAILAGAGEQLF. The DNA of the CDR3 is TGTGCCAGCAGTGCCATACTAGCGGGGGCGGGTGAGCAGCTCTTC.

This clonotype was seen ten or more times. The chain recombines TRBV11-2 with TRBJ2-7; D uncertain. The CDR3 loop spans 17 amino acids. From germline, CDR1 is SGHAT and CDR2 FQNNGV. Trimming pared 0 bases from V and 6 bases from J, leaving 21 bases between. This CDR3 reads CASSLDIRRGVRLEQYF. As DNA, the CDR3 is TGTGCCAGCAGCTTAGACATTCGGCGCGGCGTTCGGCTCGAGCAGTACTTC.

The CDR3 nucleotides are TGCAGTGCTAGGGACTACTCGTGGGATACGCAGTATTTT. It specifies CSARDYSWDTQYF. The V call is TRBV20-1, the J call TRBJ2-3; a weak D match, TRBD2 (6 bases). The CDR3 extends over 13 amino acids. Between the trimmed V and J ends, which lost 3 bases and 6 bases, there was a span of 13 bases. Germline CDR1 reads DFQATT; CDR2 reads SNEGSKA (reference sequence).

This clonotype was seen repeatedly, ten times or more. J is TRBJ1-2 and V is TRBV12-3 or TRBV12-4; 7 bases line up with TRBD1. J gave up 4 bases and V 6 bases, and 5 bases lay outside the gene matches. The CDR3 has 13 amino acids. CDR3 in amino acids: CASRTGQGYGYTF. CDR3 nucleotide sequence: TGTGCCAGCAGGACAGGGCAGGGCTATGGCTACACCTTC.

This clonotype was picked up a small number of times. The V gene is TRBV6-1, the J gene TRBJ1-3; no clear D gene. Germline CDR1 MNHNS, CDR2 SASEGT. This CDR3 has 13 amino acids. Between the trimmed V and J ends, which lost 5 bases and 2 bases, there was a span of 7 bases. For the CDR3, the DNA is TGTGCCAGCAGTCCCCGAACTGGAAACACCATATATTTT. It translates to CASSPRTGNTIYF.